This record concerns one T cell receptor beta chain sequence. This clonotype has only a few counts. Its antigen specificity is not known. Base qualities are not recorded, but no much larger clone differs from it by a single base. TCR beta VDJ combination and CDR3 sequence profiling used genomic DNA as the template. An Illumina HiSeq 2000 was the platform used for TCR repertoire sequencing. As for the authors' bioinformatics: TRBV/TRBJ rearrangement plots, CDR3 size and DJ length profiles, and Simpson's diversity index were used to assess repertoires. The immunodominant clone was defined as the most abundant DNA sequence in deep sequencing data. CDR3 amino acid sequences were screened for sharing across subjects and were compared with published repertoires and the VDJdb database. TCRdb passed the public sequencing reads through fastp at Q25 and MiXCR, retaining productive beta sequences. Entries that share a CDR3 protein sequence are merged under the most common genes and DNA. The V and J calls and clone size are TCRdb's, not the authors'. The sample table lists about half a million distinct CDR3 sequences, roughly a third of them with a count of one. The top ten constitute 0.82% of the sample.

The patients picked for sequencing were ones in whom flow cytometry had shown an expansion of CD8+CD57+ cells. Every patient had a diagnosis of severe acquired aplastic anemia based on International Study of Aplastic Anemia and Agranulocytosis and Camitta criteria. No patient had received any therapy when blood was sampled. In this study, sorted CD4+ and CD8+ T cells from the blood of healthy subjects and of severe aplastic anemia patients had their TCR repertoires deep-sequenced. In the USA, patient enrollment took place under clinicaltrials.gov protocols 00001620, 01623167, 00001397, 00071045, 00081523 and 00961064. Ficoll-Paque density gradient centrifugation was used to isolate peripheral blood mononuclear cells. CD4+ and CD8+ T cells were sorted by FACS or magnetic beads before DNA extraction. The data belong to a study of CD8+CD57+ T cells in acquired aplastic anemia (dated by TCRdb to 2016 to 2019). Study-wide context: A mean of around 3.2 ug of DNA, ranging from roughly 0.18 to 30 ug, was extracted from sorted CD4+ and CD8+ cells. CD8+CD57+ expansion was defined as a frequency above the mean frequency observed in healthy subjects. Overall study outcomes, separate from this receptor: Between patients and healthy controls, no significant difference in CD8+ Simpson's diversity was found (P=0.060). Twenty-nine CD8+ CDR3 sequences were found in both patients and controls but appeared to be highly expressed in patients and within the immunodominant clones of the patients.

Sequences were obtained from sorted CD4+, CD8+, or CD8+CD57+ T cells (not recorded which) from PBMCs. This clonotype was obtained from a human donor with aplastic anemia.

This receptor has the CDR3 CASSLGTSGDDEQFF. The nucleotide sequence is TGTGCCAGCAGCCTCGGGACTAGCGGGGATGATGAGCAGTTCTTC. The sequence joins TRBV7-9 to TRBJ2-1; 13 middle bases align to TRBD2. The germline V gene (reference sequence) sets CDR1 to SEHNR and CDR2 to FQNEAQ. The CDR3 goes from the cysteine to the phenylalanine over 15 residues. Of the read, only the CDR3 DNA is kept; its 45 bases are in frame from base 1. For this chain, trimming is 5 bases at the V end and 8 bases at the J end, and the number of junction bases without a gene match is 6.